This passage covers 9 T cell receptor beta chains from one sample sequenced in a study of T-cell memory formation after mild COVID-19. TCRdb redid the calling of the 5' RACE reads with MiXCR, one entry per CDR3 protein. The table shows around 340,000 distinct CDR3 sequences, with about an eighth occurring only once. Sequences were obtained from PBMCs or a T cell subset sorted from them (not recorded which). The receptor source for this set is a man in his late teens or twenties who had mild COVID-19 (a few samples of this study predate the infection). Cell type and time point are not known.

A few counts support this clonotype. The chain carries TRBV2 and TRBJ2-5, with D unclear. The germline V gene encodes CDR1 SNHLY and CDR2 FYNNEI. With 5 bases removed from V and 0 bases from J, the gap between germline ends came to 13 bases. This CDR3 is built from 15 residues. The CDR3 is CASSPPGFDQETQYF. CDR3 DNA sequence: TGTGCCAGCAGTCCACCGGGCTTTGACCAAGAGACCCAGTACTTC. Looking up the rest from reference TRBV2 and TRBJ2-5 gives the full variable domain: EPEVTQTPSHQVTQMGQEVILRCVPISNHLYFYWYRQILGQKVEFLVSFYNNEISEKSEIFDDQFSVERPDGSNFTLKIRSTKLEDSAMYFCASSPPGFDQETQYFGPGTRLLVL.

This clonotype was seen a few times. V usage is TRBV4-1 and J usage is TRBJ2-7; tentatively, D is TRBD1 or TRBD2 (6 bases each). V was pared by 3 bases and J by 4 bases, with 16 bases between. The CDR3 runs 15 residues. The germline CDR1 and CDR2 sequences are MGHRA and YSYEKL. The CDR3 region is CASSHPLGGVYEQYF. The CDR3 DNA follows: TGCGCCAGCAGCCACCCTCTCGGGGGCGTATACGAGCAGTACTTC.

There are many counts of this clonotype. The CDR3 DNA follows: TGCAGTGTCCCGCAGGGCCCTTATGGCTACACCTTC. Amino acid sequence: CSVPQGPYGYTF. The chain uses TRBV20-1 and TRBJ1-2; a possible D gene is TRBD1 (5 bases). CDR1 is DFQATT and CDR2 is SNEGSKA in the germline V gene (reference sequence). V gave up 7 bases and J gave up 5 bases, with 14 bases separating them. This CDR3 has 12 residues.

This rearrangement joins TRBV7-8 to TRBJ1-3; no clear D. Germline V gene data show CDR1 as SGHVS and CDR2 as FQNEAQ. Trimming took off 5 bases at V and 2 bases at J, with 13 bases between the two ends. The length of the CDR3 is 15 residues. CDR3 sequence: CASSNDGWAGNTIYF. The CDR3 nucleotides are TGTGCCAGCAGCAACGACGGCTGGGCTGGAAACACCATATATTTT.

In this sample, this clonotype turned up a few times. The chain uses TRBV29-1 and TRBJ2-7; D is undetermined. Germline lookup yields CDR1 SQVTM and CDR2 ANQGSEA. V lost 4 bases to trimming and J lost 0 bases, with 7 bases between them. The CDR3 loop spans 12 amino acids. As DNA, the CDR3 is TGCAGCGTTGTAAGTAGCTCCTACGAGCAGTACGTC. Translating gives CSVVSSSYEQYV.

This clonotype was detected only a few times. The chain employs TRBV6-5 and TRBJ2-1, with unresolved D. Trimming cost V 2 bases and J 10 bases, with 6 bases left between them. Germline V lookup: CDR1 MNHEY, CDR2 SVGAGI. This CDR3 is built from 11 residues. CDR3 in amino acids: CASSYGSEQFF. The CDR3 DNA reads TGTGCCAGCAGTTACGGTTCGGAGCAGTTCTTC.

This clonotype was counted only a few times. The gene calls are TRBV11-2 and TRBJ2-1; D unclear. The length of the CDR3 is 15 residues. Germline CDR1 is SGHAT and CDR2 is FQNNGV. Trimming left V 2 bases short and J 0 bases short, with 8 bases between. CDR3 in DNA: TGTGCCAGCAGCTTATTGACGAACTCCTACAATGAGCAGTTCTTC. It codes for CASSLLTNSYNEQFF.

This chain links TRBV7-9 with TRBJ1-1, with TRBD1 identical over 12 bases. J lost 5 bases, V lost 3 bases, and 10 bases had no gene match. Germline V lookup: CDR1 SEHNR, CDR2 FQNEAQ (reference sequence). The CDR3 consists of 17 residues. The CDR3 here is CASSFGPGQGAETEAFF. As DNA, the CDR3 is TGTGCCAGCAGCTTCGGACCGGGACAGGGGGCTGAGACTGAAGCTTTCTTT.

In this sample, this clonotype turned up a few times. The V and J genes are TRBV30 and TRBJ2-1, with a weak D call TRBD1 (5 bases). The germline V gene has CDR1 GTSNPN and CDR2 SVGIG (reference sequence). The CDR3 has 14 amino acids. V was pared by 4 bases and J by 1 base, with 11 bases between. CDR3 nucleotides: TGTGCCTGGATTGGGCAGGGTTCCTACAATGAGCAGTTCTTC. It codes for CAWIGQGSYNEQFF.